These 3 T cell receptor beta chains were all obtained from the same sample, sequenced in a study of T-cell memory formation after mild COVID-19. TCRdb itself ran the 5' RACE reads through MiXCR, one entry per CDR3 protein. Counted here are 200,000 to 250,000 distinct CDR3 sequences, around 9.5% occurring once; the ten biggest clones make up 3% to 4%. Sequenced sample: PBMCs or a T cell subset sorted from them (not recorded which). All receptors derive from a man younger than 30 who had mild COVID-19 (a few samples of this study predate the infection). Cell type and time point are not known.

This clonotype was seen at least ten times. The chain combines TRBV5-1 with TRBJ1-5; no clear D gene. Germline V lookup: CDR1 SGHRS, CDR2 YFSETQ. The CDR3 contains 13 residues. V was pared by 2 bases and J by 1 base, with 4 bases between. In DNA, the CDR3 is TGCGCCAGCAGCTTCCGCAGCAATCAGCCCCAGCATTTT. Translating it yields CASSFRSNQPQHF.

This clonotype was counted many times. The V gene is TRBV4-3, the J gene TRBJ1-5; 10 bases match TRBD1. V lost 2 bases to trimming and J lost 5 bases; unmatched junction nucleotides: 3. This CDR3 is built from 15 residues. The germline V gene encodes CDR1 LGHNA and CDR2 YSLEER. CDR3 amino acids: CASSQPGTGDQPQHF. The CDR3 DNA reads TGCGCCAGCAGCCAACCCGGGACAGGGGATCAGCCCCAGCATTTT.

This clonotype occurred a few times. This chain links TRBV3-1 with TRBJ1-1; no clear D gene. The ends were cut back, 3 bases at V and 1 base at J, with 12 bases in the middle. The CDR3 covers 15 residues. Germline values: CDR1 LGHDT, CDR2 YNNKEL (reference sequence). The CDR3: CASSQASQGNTEAFF. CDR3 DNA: TGTGCCAGCAGCCAGGCCAGCCAAGGGAACACTGAAGCTTTCTTT.